This T cell receptor (beta chain) emerged from a study of T cell repertoires in cytomegalovirus infection. Across the whole study: The authors used CMV epitopes that were HLA-C-restricted (recently identified) and HLA-B-restricted (well studied). Both CMV infection and a matching HLA type were indicated by public TCR beta signatures. Study results and limitations: The ex vivo response was dominated by HLA-C-restricted CMV-specific TCR beta clonotypes.

About this clonotype itself: Its antigen remains unidentified.

TCRdb passed the reads through MiXCR, listing each CDR3 protein once. The data hold approximately 1,000,000 distinct CDR3 sequences, with around a third observed a single time. V lost 0 bases and J lost 4, with 12 bases in between. The CDR3 totals 15 residues. Germline V gene lookup returns CDR1 LNHNV and CDR2 YYDKDF (reference sequence). The receptor comes from a human donor in good health (CMV status not recorded). Some clones in this sample may be carry-over from other donors' samples. The source was cultured CD8+ T cells from PBMCs, collected from culture after CMV antigen stimulation. The chain uses TRBV15 and TRBJ2-5; D is uncertain. DNA of the CDR3: TGTGCCACCAGCAGAGAGGAGTTCACTCCAGAGACCCAGTACTTC. This encodes CATSREEFTPETQYF.